This T cell receptor beta chain was identified during a study of human T cells and chemical hapten exposure. Study information: Patients were given diphenylcyclopropenone on the scalp weekly across the roughly 24-week study.

TCRdb re-called the RACE reads through MiXCR, storing one row per CDR3 protein. The sample has 95,000 or so distinct CDR3 sequences, over 10% seen once; the top ten hold about 3%. Described time point: patch test 2, 6 weeks after DPC sensitization. The treatment is: therapeutic diphenylcyclopropenone sensitization with weekly scalp DPC. Blood draws came before every patch-test application. The authors' total RNA extraction used unfractionated whole blood. Sequences were derived from whole blood, sampled in connection with sensitization to the hapten diphenylcyclopropenone (DPC). The sequence was collected from a woman aged 40 to 50 with alopecia areata. Some clones in this sample may be carry-over from other donors' samples.

CDR3 protein: CASSPGIAGGYTF. CDR3 DNA sequence: TGTGCCAGCAGCCCAGGGATCGCTGGTGGCTACACCTTC. This chain joins TRBV7-6 and TRBJ1-2; tentatively, D is TRBD1 (5 bases). V was pared by 5 bases and J by 7 bases, with 14 bases between. The CDR3 length is 13 residues. The germline CDR1 and CDR2 sequences are SGHVS and FNYEAQ.